One and the same sample provided the 9 T cell receptor beta chains below, sequenced in a study of technical replicates of blood from several donors. Measured with immunoSEQ multiplex PCR; TCRdb has only the in-frame clones, and not every one. This sample carries tens of thousands of clones, around 93% of them seen once, and the ten largest clones take 0.3% to 0.35%. The sample was T cells isolated from PBMCs. These receptors were obtained from a human donor in good health.

The chain combines TRBV6-5 with TRBJ1-1; D unresolved. CDR1 is MNHEY, CDR2 SVGAGI, per germline. Trimming pared 6 bases from V and 3 bases from J, leaving 8 bases between. CDR3 length: 12 amino acids. The CDR3 bases are TGTGCCAGCAGAGCAGGCTACACTGAAGCTTTCTTT. Encoded protein: CASRAGYTEAFF.

This clone was detected once. The chain carries TRBV5-1 and TRBJ2-3; 9 bases are a match to TRBD2. Germline loops: CDR1 SGHRS, CDR2 YFSETQ. V dropped 1 base and J dropped 4; count of bases not matched to a gene: 7. The CDR3 extends over 16 amino acids. The CDR3 region is CASSLLAGEGADTQYF. The DNA of the CDR3 is TGCGCCAGCAGCTTGTTAGCGGGAGAAGGGGCAGATACGCAGTATTTT.

V gene TRBV30 combines with J gene TRBJ2-3; 9 bases are a match to TRBD1. V trimming: 7 bases; J trimming: 6 bases; junction bases outside the gene matches: 5. Germline-derived CDR1 and CDR2 are GTSNPN and SVGIG (reference sequence). The CDR3 is made up of 12 amino acids. The CDR3 is CASGQGRDTQYF. The CDR3 DNA reads as TGTGCCTCCGGACAGGGGAGGGATACGCAGTATTTT.

CDR3 residues: CASSPVGQDSFYGYTF. The CDR3 nucleotides are TGTGCCAGCTCACCTGTGGGACAGGACTCTTTTTATGGCTACACCTTC. The chain couples TRBV18 to TRBJ1-2, with TRBD1 matching over 8 bases. Germline assignment: CDR1 KGHSH and CDR2 LQKENI. The CDR3 totals 16 residues. V shed 3 bases and J 5 bases; nucleotides not matched to a gene: 11.

The CDR3 spells CASSFLMTLTSGTTDTQYF. The CDR3, as DNA: TGTGCCAGCAGCTTCCTAATGACCTTGACTAGCGGGACGACAGATACGCAGTATTTT. The chain combines TRBV11-3 with TRBJ2-3; TRBD2 agrees at 11 bases. Germline values: CDR1 SGHNT, CDR2 YENEEA. The CDR3 covers 19 residues. Trimming took 3 bases from V and 3 from J; bases not matched to a gene: 14.

For the CDR3, the DNA is TGTGCCTGGAGCTTGACACTCGAGCAGTACTTC. This codes for CAWSLTLEQYF. The gene calls are TRBV30 and TRBJ2-7; unclear D gene. The CDR3 runs to 11 residues. The ends were cut back, 3 bases at V and 6 bases at J, with 9 bases in the middle. CDR1 and CDR2 from the germline V gene are GTSNPN and SVGIG (reference sequence).

This chain connects TRBV30 to TRBJ2-3, with D maybe TRBD2 (5 bases). V gave up 3 bases and J gave up 4 bases, with 14 bases separating them. Germline CDR1 reads GTSNPN; CDR2 reads SVGIG (reference sequence). The CDR3 spans 14 residues. The CDR3 bases are TGTGCCTGGAGGAGGTCTAGCCCGGCAGATACGCAGTATTTT. This encodes CAWRRSSPADTQYF.

The chain links TRBV2 to TRBJ1-5; D gene uncertain. Trimming removed 4 bases at V and 0 bases at J, with 10 bases between. CDR3 size: 15 residues. The germline CDR1 and CDR2 sequences are SNHLY and FYNNEI. The CDR3 DNA follows: TGTGCCAGCAGTGCGACAATCTATAGCAATCAGCCCCAGCATTTT. It yields the protein CASSATIYSNQPQHF.

This rearrangement joins TRBV15 to TRBJ1-2; 9 nucleotides agree with TRBD1. This CDR3 is 13 amino acids long. Trimming took 3 bases from V and 5 from J; bases not matched to a gene: 1. The V gene's germline CDR1 is LNHNV and CDR2 YYDKDF (reference sequence). This CDR3 reads CATSRDRGYGYTF. The DNA for the CDR3 is TGTGCCACCAGCAGGGACAGGGGTTATGGCTACACCTTC.